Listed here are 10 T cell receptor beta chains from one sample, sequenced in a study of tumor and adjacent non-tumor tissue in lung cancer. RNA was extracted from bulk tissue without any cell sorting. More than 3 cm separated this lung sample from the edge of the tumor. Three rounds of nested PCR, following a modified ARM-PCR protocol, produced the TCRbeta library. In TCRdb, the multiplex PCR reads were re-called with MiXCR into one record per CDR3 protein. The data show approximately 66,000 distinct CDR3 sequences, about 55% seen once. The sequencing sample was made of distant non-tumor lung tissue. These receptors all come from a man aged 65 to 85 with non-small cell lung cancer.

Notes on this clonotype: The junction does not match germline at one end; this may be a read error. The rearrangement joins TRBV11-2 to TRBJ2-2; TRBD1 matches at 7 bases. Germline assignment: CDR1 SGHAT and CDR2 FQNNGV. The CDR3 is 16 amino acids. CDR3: CDSSLQGTSFAGELFF. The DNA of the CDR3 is TGTGACAGCAGCCTACAGGGGACGTCGTTCGCCGGAGAGCTGTTTTTT.

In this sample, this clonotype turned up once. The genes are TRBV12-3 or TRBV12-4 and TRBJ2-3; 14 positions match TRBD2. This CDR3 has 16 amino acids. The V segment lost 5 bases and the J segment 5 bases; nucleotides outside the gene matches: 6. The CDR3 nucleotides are TGTGCCAGCAGTCCGGGACTAGCGGGGGTGGTAGATACGCAGTATTTT. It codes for CASSPGLAGVVDTQYF.

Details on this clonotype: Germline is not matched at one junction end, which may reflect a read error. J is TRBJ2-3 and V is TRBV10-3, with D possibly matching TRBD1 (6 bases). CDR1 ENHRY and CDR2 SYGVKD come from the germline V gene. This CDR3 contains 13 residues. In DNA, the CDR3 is TGTGCTATCAGTTGGACAGACACAGAAACGCAGTATTTT. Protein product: CAISWTDTETQYF.

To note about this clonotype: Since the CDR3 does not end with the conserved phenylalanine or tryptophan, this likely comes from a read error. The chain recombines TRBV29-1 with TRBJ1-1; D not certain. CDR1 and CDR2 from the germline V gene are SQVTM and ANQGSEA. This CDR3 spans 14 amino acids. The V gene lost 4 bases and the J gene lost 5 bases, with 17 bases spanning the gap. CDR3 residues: CSVGTGGEYTEAFL. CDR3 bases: TGCAGCGTTGGAACCGGCGGGGAGTATACTGAAGCTTTCTTA.

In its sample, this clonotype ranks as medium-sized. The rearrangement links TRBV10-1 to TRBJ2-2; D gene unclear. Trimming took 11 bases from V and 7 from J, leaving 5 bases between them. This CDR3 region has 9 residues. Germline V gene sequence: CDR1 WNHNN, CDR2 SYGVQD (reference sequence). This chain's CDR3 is CAGDGELFF. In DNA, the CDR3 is TGCGCCGGGGACGGGGAGCTGTTTTTT.

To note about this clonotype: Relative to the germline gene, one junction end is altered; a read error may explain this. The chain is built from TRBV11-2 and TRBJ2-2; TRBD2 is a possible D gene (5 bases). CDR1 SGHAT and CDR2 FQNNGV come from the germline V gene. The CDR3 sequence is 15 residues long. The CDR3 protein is CTSSFSGSVTGELFF. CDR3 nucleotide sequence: TGTACCAGCAGCTTCAGTGGGAGCGTCACCGGGGAGCTGTTTTTT.

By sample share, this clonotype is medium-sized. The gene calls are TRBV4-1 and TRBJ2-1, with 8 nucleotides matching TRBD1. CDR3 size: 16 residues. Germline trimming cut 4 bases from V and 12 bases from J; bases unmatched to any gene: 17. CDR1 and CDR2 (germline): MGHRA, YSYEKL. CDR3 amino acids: CASSPGGRTQSYGQFF. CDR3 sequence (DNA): TGCGCCAGCAGCCCAGGGGGCCGGACTCAAAGCTACGGGCAGTTCTTC.

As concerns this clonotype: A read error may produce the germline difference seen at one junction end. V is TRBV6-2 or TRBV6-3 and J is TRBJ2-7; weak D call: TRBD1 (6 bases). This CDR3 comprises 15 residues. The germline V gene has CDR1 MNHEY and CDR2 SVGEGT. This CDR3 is CASSDPTGSSYEQYF. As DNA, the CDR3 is TGTGCCAGCAGTGACCCGACAGGTAGCTCCTATGAGCAGTACTTC.

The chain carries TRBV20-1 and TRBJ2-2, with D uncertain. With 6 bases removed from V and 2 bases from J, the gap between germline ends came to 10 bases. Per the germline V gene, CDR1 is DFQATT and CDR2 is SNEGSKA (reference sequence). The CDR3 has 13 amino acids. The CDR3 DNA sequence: TGCAGTGCGCTGATGCAAAACACCGGGGAGCTGTTTTTT. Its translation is CSALMQNTGELFF.

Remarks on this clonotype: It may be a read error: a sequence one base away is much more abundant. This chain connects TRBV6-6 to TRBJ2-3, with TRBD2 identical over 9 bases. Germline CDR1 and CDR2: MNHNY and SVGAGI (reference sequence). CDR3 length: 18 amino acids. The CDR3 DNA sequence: TGTGCCAGCAGTTACCCGCCCCGACTAGCGGTTAGCACAGATATGCAGTATTTT. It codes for CASSYPPRLAVSTDMQYF.